The source of this TCR beta chain is a study of human T cells and chemical hapten exposure. This clonotype came up many times. Time point: patch test 3, about 24 weeks after DPC sensitization. Treatment noted: therapeutic diphenylcyclopropenone sensitization with weekly scalp DPC. Unfractionated whole blood yielded total RNA. As the library was built, unique molecular identifiers were attached to individual cDNA molecules. TCRdb re-called the RACE reads through MiXCR, storing one row per CDR3 protein. The sample includes fewer than 55,000 distinct CDR3 sequences, 8% to 10% of them seen just once. The CDR3 spans 15 residues. V lost 3 bases to trimming and J lost 8 bases, with 17 bases between them. Germline V lookup: CDR1 SGHAT, CDR2 FQNNGV.

The rearrangement joins TRBV11-2 to TRBJ2-1, with a weak D call TRBD2 (6 bases). The receptor's source is a woman aged 40 to 50 with alopecia areata. Some clones in this sample may be carry-over from other donors' samples. The specimen was whole blood, collected in connection with sensitization to the hapten diphenylcyclopropenone (DPC). The chain's CDR3 is CASSFQAGQWDEQFF. CDR3 nucleotides: TGTGCCAGCAGCTTCCAGGCGGGGCAATGGGATGAGCAGTTCTTC.